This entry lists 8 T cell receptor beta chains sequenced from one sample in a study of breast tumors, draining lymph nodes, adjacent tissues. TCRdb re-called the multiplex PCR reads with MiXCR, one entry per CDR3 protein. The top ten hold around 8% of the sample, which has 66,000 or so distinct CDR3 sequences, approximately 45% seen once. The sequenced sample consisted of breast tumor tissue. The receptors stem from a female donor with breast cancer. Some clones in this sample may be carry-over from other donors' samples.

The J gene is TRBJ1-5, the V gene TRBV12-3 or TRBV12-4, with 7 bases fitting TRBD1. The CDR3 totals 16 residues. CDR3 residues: CARVWGQSYSNQPQHF. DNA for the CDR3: TGTGCTAGAGTTTGGGGACAGTCTTATAGCAATCAGCCCCAGCATTTT.

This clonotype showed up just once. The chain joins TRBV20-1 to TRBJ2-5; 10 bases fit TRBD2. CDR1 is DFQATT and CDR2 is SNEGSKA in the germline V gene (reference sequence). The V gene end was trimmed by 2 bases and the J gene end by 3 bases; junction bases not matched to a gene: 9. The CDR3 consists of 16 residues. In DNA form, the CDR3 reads TGCAGTGCTAGAACCCATAGCGGGGGGCCTAAAGAGACCCAGTACTTC. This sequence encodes CSARTHSGGPKETQYF.

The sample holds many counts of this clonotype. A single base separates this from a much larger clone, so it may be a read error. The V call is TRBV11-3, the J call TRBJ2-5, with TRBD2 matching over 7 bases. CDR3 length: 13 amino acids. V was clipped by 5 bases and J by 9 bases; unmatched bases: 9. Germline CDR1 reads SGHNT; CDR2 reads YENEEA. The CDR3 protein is CASSLSVGGAQYF. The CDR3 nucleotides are TGTGCCAGCAGCCTGAGCGTGGGGGGGGCCCAGTACTTC.

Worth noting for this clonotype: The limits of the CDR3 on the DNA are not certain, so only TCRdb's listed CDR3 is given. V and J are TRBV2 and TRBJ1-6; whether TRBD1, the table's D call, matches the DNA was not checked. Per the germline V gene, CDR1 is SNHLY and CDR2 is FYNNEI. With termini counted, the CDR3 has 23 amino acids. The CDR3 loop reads CASTALQGGGYTFGSGGSSPLHF.

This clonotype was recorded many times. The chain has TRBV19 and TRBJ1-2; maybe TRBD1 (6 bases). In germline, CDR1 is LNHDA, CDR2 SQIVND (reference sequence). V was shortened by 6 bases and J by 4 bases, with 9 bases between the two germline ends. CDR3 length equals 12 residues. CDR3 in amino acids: CASRGHRYGYTF. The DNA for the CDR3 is TGTGCCAGTAGGGGACATCGCTATGGCTACACCTTC.

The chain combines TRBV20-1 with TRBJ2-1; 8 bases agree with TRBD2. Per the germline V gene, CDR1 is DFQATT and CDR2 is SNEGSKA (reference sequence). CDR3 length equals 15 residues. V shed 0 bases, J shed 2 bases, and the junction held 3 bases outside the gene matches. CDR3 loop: CSAREVLAAYNEQFF. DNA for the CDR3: TGCAGTGCTAGAGAGGTACTAGCGGCCTACAATGAGCAGTTCTTC.

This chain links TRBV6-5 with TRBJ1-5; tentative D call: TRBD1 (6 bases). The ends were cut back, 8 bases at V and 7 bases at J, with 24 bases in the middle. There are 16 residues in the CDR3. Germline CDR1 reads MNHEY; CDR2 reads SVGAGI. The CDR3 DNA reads TGTGCCAGCTCGTTACAGTGGGGGGGGGGGCGGCAGCCCCAGCATTTT. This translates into CASSLQWGGGRQPQHF.

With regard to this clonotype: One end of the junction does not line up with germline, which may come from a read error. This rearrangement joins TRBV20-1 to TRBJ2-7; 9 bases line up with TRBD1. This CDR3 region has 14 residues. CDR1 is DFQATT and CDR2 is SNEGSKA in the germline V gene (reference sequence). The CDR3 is CSANLGTGSSEQYF. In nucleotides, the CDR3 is TGCAGTGCTAACCTCGGGACAGGGTCCTCCGAGCAGTACTTC.